The sequence of this TCR beta chain was determined in a study of beta chain features in type 1 diabetes. Study-level results: Within each of all four CD4+ subsets, Type 1 diabetes patients had TCRB CDR3s that were moderately but significantly shorter. Cells expressing TCR highly could be over-represented by cDNA sequencing.

As regards this clone: Its target is not known. The conserved phenylalanine or tryptophan is not found at the CDR3 terminus, so this likely reflects a read error. No DNA is shown, since the ends of the CDR3 on it are uncertain; the CDR3 is the one TCRdb lists.

Germline assignment: CDR1 SEHNR and CDR2 FQNEAQ (reference sequence). The CDR3 numbers 10 amino acids, ends counted. Each donor gave one heparinised blood draw averaging roughly 100 mL. Purity of each sorted population was above 98%. Expressed TCRB transcripts were sequenced because the isolated RNA had all been reverse transcribed beforehand. Assay used: immunoSEQ multiplex PCR; TCRdb lists only in-frame clones, some missing. The sample has hundreds of thousands of clones; about 14% are singletons. The sequence was collected from a man in his late teens or twenties with type 1 diabetes. This sequence joins TRBV7-9 and TRBJ1-3. The sequenced sample was naive CD4+ T cells from blood. The CDR3 is CASSQPPVWS.